This TCR beta chain was sequenced during a study of T cell repertoires in cytomegalovirus infection (dated by TCRdb to about 2019). As for the study more broadly: Donor HLA type was relevant to the analysis, as public TCR beta signatures indicated carriage of CMV infection together with the matching HLA type.

The CDR3 adds up to 15 amino acids, both ends counted. CDR1 and CDR2 (SGHTA, FQGNSA) derive from the germline V gene. Details on this clonotype: Its binding antigen is unknown. Because the CDR3 is missing its conserved closing phenylalanine or tryptophan, this is likely a read error. The DNA is omitted, as the CDR3 cannot be located on it reliably, and the CDR3 follows TCRdb's listing.

Summary of the overall study and its limitations: The ex vivo response was dominated by HLA-C-restricted CMV-specific TCR beta clonotypes, and the single most frequent clonotype in two of eight donors was supplied by these HLA-C-restricted clonotypes. In both this cohort and an independent cohort of some 380 donors, the cumulative frequency of public TCR beta family members distinguished carriers of CMV infection plus the relevant HLA type.

Reads for this sample came from an Illumina HiSeq 1500. Through fastp at Q25 and MiXCR, TCRdb rebuilt clones from the public reads, retaining in-frame beta chains. Entries that share a CDR3 protein sequence are merged under the most common genes and DNA. This sample has approximately 250,000 distinct CDR3 sequences in its table, and 9% to 15% of those were observed once. The ten largest clones take up 1.5% to 2% of the sample. Recombination joined TRBV7-2 with TRBJ1-3; the table's D call TRBD1 went unverified against the DNA. The material sequenced was PBMCs. This clonotype was obtained from a human donor in good health (CMV status not recorded). Some clones in this sample may be carry-over from other donors' samples. The CDR3 loop reads CASSWAGSSGNTIYL.